Reported below is one T cell receptor beta chain. This sample stems from a study of blood T cell repertoires in COVID-19. V lost 3 bases, J lost 1 base, and 11 bases stayed unmatched. CDR3 length equals 19 residues. Germline CDR1 reads SGDLS; CDR2 reads YYNGEE. TCRdb's copy holds only in-frame clones and misses some; the assay was immunoSEQ multiplex PCR. The sample has about 190,000 clones, about four fifths seen once. The sequenced sample consisted of peripheral blood. The clonotype originates from a woman aged 70-85 years with active or convalescent COVID-19. The J gene is TRBJ2-3, the V gene TRBV9; 13 nucleotides match TRBD2. DNA for the CDR3: TGTGCCAGCAGCGCCATAGGACTAGCGGGAGTAGGAGGCACAGATACGCAGTATTTT. Residues: CASSAIGLAGVGGTDTQYF.